These T cell receptor beta chains were read from a single sample in a study of circulating CD8 cells and anti-PD-1 response in melanoma. TCRdb re-called the reads with MiXCR, one entry per CDR3 protein. This sample has around 2,200 distinct CDR3 sequences; roughly 7.8% occur once, and the top ten carry over 7%. The sample consisted of CD8+ T cells from PBMCs, taken at baseline or after one month of anti-PD-1 therapy (not recorded which). Receptors were obtained from a human donor with melanoma. CDR3s include the opening cysteine and the closing phenylalanine or tryptophan. The D gene is left open where the match is weak. The size entry gives how often the clone was seen (once, few, many) or a class if it is expanded.

abundance,v_gene,d_gene,j_gene,CDR3aa,CDR3nt
medium-sized,TRBV24-1,.,TRBJ1-1,CATSEGVPGTEAFF,TGTGCCACCAGTGAGGGGGTCCCAGGGACTGAAGCTTTCTTT
medium-sized,TRBV27,.,TRBJ2-2,CASSPGSGELFF,TGTGCCAGCAGTCCCGGGTCCGGGGAGCTGTTTTTT
medium-sized,TRBV28,.,TRBJ1-6,CASSSGTGDSPLHF,TGTGCCAGCAGTTCCGGCACCGGGGATTCACCCCTCCACTTT
medium-sized,TRBV28,.,TRBJ1-1,CASQQTGYNTEAFF,TGTGCCAGCCAGCAGACAGGTTATAACACTGAAGCTTTCTTT
medium-sized,TRBV14,.,TRBJ2-1,CASSQATRRLNEQFF,TGTGCCAGCAGCCAAGCCACACGACGCCTTAATGAGCAGTTCTTC
medium-sized,TRBV7-8,.,TRBJ2-7,CASSLSSSYEQYF,TGTGCCAGCAGCTTATCTTCGAGTTACGAGCAGTACTTC
medium-sized,TRBV27,.,TRBJ2-7,CASREEDSYEQYF,TGTGCCAGCAGGGAAGAGGACTCCTACGAGCAGTACTTC
medium-sized,TRBV28,TRBD1,TRBJ2-7,CASGGQGTSYEQYF,TGTGCCAGCGGCGGACAGGGGACATCCTACGAGCAGTACTTC
medium-sized,TRBV27,.,TRBJ2-2,CASLTGGGELFF,TGTGCCAGCCTTACGGGCGGCGGGGAGCTGTTTTTT
few,TRBV18,.,TRBJ2-7,CASSPTTGEQYF,TGTGCCAGCTCACCGACGACCGGGGAGCAGTACTTC
medium-sized,TRBV20-1,.,TRBJ2-7,CSASLAGVEQYF,TGCAGTGCTAGTCTGGCAGGGGTTGAGCAGTACTTC
medium-sized,TRBV19,.,TRBJ1-1,CASSIPGSHTEAFF,TGTGCCAGTAGTATCCCCGGATCCCACACTGAAGCTTTCTTT
medium-sized,TRBV24-1,.,TRBJ1-5,CATSVGTDQPQHF,TGTGCCACCAGTGTAGGGACGGATCAGCCCCAGCATTTT
large,TRBV5-4,.,TRBJ2-1,CASSLFGDVRQFF,TGTGCCAGCAGCTTATTTGGGGACGTAAGGCAGTTCTTC
medium-sized,TRBV28,.,TRBJ2-5,CASSYPTGGGVETQYF,TGTGCCAGCAGTTACCCCACGGGAGGGGGCGTAGAGACCCAGTACTTC
medium-sized,TRBV7-3,.,TRBJ2-1,CASSLGNSYNEQFF,TGTGCCAGCAGCTTAGGTAATTCCTACAATGAGCAGTTCTTC